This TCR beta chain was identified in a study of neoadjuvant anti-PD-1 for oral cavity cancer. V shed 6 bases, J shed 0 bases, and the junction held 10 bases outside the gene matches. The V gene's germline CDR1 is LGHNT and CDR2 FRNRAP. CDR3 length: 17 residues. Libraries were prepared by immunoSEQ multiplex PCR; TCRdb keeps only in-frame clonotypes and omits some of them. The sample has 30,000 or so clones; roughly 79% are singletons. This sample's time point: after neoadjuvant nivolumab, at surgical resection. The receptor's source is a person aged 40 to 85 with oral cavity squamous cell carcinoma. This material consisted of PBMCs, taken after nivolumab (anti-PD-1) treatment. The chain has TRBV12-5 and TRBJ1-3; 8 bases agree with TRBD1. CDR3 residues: CASGGQVGQFSGNTIYF. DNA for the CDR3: TGTGCTAGTGGGGGACAGGTGGGCCAATTCTCTGGAAACACCATATATTTT. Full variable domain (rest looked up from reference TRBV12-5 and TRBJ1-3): DARVTQTPRHKVTEMGQEVTMRCQPILGHNTVFWYRQTMMQGLELLAYFRNRAPLDDSGMPKDRFSAEMPDATLATLKIQPSEPRDSAVYFCASGGQVGQFSGNTIYFGEGSWLTVV.